The source of this T cell receptor beta chain is a study of early T cells in non-severe SARS-CoV-2 infection. The wider study: Sequencing of bulk RNA from unsorted whole blood was done, without chain pairing. Study observations and caveats: Matching with VDJdb favored anti-spike CD8 responses (missing private and CD4 specificities).

Germline CDR1 DFQATT, CDR2 SNEGSKA (reference sequence). There are 13 residues in the CDR3. The junction had 0 bases not matched to a gene; V was cut back by 0 bases and J by 4 bases. This clonotype was seen a handful of times. What it recognizes is unknown. Molecules of cDNA were individually given unique molecular identifiers that were attached to them. One entry per CDR3 protein results from TCRdb running MiXCR on the 5' RACE reads. The sample contains 75,000 to 100,000 distinct CDR3 sequences, over 15% of which appear only once. The chain carries TRBV20-1 and TRBJ2-7; 10 bases map to TRBD2. This receptor was obtained from an adult who was a healthcare worker with PCR-confirmed SARS-CoV-2 infection or an uninfected control (not recorded which). Sequencing input: whole blood. In DNA form, the CDR3 reads TGCAGTGCTAGAGAGGGACTAGCGTACGAGCAGTACTTC. Protein sequence: CSAREGLAYEQYF.